The TCR beta chain under discussion was sequenced for a study of T cells in Graves' hyperthyroidism and ophthalmopathy. This clonotype was recorded many times. Trimming took 7 bases from V and 4 from J; bases not matched to a gene: 24. The CDR3 contains 20 residues. Germline CDR1 and CDR2: MDHEN and SYDVKM. It was RNA transcripts that yielded the amplified TCR beta CDR3 regions. An initial round of RT-PCR targeting the TCR CDR3 relied on the HTBI primer set. A single record per CDR3 protein comes from TCRdb applying MiXCR to the multiplex PCR reads. Of 380,000 or so distinct CDR3 sequences listed, approximately 13% are singletons.

The receptor's source is a man aged 25-40 years with Graves' hyperthyroidism that later progressed to Graves' ophthalmopathy. The specimen was blood. The rearrangement links TRBV28 to TRBJ2-7; TRBD2 matches at 11 bases. The CDR3: CASTPIRLAGFPKMSYEQYF. The CDR3 region has the DNA TGTGCCAGCACCCCGATCAGACTAGCGGGGTTCCCAAAAATGTCTTACGAGCAGTACTTC.